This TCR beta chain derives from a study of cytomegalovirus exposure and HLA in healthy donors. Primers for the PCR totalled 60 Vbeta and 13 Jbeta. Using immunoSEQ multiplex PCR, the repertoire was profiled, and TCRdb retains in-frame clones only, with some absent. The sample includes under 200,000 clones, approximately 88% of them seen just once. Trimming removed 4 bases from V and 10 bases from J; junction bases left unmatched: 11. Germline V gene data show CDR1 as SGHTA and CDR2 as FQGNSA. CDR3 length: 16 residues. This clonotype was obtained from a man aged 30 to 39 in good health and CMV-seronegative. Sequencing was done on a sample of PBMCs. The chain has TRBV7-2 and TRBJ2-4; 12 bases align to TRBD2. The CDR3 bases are TGTGCCAGCAGCTCAAAGGGACTAGCGGGCATACAGATTCAGTACTTC. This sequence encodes CASSSKGLAGIQIQYF.